This TCR beta chain is drawn from a study of cytomegalovirus exposure and HLA in healthy donors. While unrecorded immune exposures were likely, the donors were nominally healthy when sampled. On this clone: Its specificity is not known.

The CDR3 spans 22 residues. V was cut by 0 bases and J by 0 bases, with 25 bases left in between. The germline V gene has CDR1 SGDLS and CDR2 YYNGEE. Primers: 60 Vbeta forward and 13 Jbeta reverse. Data came from immunoSEQ multiplex PCR; TCRdb stores just in-frame clones and leaves some out. The table has 150,000 to 200,000 clones, 12% seen once. Whole-study findings and limits: Researchers counted around 180 TCR beta chains as cytomegalovirus-associated. In the analysis, some V segments, TRBV6-2 and TRBV6-3 included, were excluded as indistinguishable.

J is TRBJ2-6 and V is TRBV9; possible D gene TRBD1, 7 bases. Sequenced: PBMCs. This receptor was identified in a man aged 45-65 years in good health and CMV-seropositive. CDR3: CASSVVSLRRGLPFSGANVLTF. For the CDR3, the DNA is TGTGCCAGCAGCGTAGTAAGTTTGAGGAGGGGGCTCCCTTTCTCTGGGGCCAACGTCCTGACTTTC.